Below, one TCR beta chain is given with its context. What it binds is not known. This sample was taken from a study of cytomegalovirus exposure and HLA in healthy donors. Study-wide findings and caveats: Segments of the TCR beta V type were, in most cases, productive about 87% or about 30% of the time in an earlier analysis. Later, TCR association rates were found to vary by HLA locus, highest for DRB1 and lowest for HLA-C. In a later analysis, TCR beta V- and J-gene trimming showed a link to a missense DCLRE1C variant.

Germline V CDR1 and CDR2: MDHEN, SYDVKM. This CDR3 spans 15 amino acids. V lost 5 bases to trimming and J lost 4 bases; unmatched junction nucleotides: 9. Use of 60 Vbeta and 13 Jbeta primers characterized the PCR. Here immunoSEQ multiplex PCR was the method, and the copy in TCRdb shows in-frame clones only, minus some. This sample has 180,000 or so clones, with roughly 82% found just once. Donors likely had unrecorded immune exposures despite being nominally healthy when sampled. The gene calls are TRBV28 and TRBJ2-5, with 8 nucleotides matching TRBD1. This TCR was recovered from a man aged 35 to 55 in good health and CMV-seronegative. The material sequenced was PBMCs. Here the CDR3 reads CASSPRDRPLETQYF. The DNA of the CDR3 is TGTGCCAGCAGTCCCCGGGACAGGCCCTTAGAGACCCAGTACTTC.